This note documents a single T cell receptor beta chain sequence. The record originates from a study of shared clonotypes between healthy human individuals. All participating donors were Caucasian adults from Nashville, Tennessee. It was into CD45RA+ naive and CD45RA-negative memory subsets that the CD4+ cells were split. CDR3 size: 15 residues. The germline V gene has CDR1 SGHRS and CDR2 YFSETQ. V lost 3 bases and J lost 2; bases outside the gene matches: 6. Once extracted for a subset, genomic DNA was divided evenly among several immunoSEQ plates. As processed by the authors: In the immunoSEQ data, sequences were junction-only and lacked quality scores, so filtering differed. Using immunoSEQ multiplex PCR, the repertoire was profiled, and TCRdb retains in-frame clones only, with some absent. V, J and clone size derive from that table, while D and trimming were established from the DNA sequence. The sample includes 1,400,000 or so clones, approximately 98.5% of them seen just once.

The V and J genes are TRBV5-1 and TRBJ2-7; 9 bases match TRBD1. Sample: naive CD4+ T cells sorted from blood. Noted subset: CD45RA+ positively selected. The TCR was taken from a man aged 30-40 years in good health. The CDR3 region is CASSSRTGDPYEQYF. The CDR3 bases are TGCGCCAGCAGCTCGAGGACAGGGGACCCCTACGAGCAGTACTTC.